These 17 T cell receptor beta chains share one sample of origin, sequenced in a study of cytomegalovirus exposure and HLA in healthy donors. The PCR ran on 60 Vbeta and 13 Jbeta primers. Measured with immunoSEQ multiplex PCR; TCRdb has only the in-frame clones, and not every one. The top ten hold around 2% of the sample, which has some 90,000 clones, under 80% seen once. Sequencing was done on a sample of PBMCs. The receptors were sampled from a boy aged 5-17 years in good health and CMV-seronegative.

This chain uses TRBV6-5 with TRBJ2-1, with TRBD2 matching over 11 bases. Germline V gene data show CDR1 as MNHEY and CDR2 as SVGAGI. V lost 4 bases and J lost 6; bases outside the gene matches: 5. The CDR3 contains 15 residues. CDR3 in DNA: TGTGCCAGCAGTTTCGGGACTAGCGGTAGCAATGAGCAGTTCTTC. Its protein product is CASSFGTSGSNEQFF.

The CDR3 loop reads CASSIQTGASYEQYF. The CDR3 DNA sequence: TGCGCCAGCAGCATCCAAACTGGGGCTTCCTACGAGCAGTACTTC. The chain couples TRBV5-1 to TRBJ2-7; the D gene is possibly TRBD1 (5 bases). CDR3 size: 15 residues. Per the germline V gene, CDR1 is SGHRS and CDR2 is YFSETQ. V was pared by 4 bases and J by 1 base, with 15 bases between.

The rearrangement uses TRBV5-4 and TRBJ1-2; D gene unclear. Germline V gene lookup returns CDR1 SGHNT and CDR2 YYREEE (reference sequence). Trimming took off 0 bases at V and 1 base at J, with 16 bases between the two ends. The CDR3 has 17 amino acids. The CDR3 DNA reads TGTGCCAGCAGCTTGGCCGGGTTAGACGCCTATAACTATGGCTACACCTTC. The encoded protein is CASSLAGLDAYNYGYTF.

This clone has a handful of counts. This sequence joins TRBV7-2 and TRBJ1-6; D gene uncertain. Trimming left V 4 bases short and J 10 bases short, with 11 bases between. Germline CDR1 is SGHTA and CDR2 is FQGNSA. The CDR3 loop spans 13 amino acids. CDR3 nucleotide sequence: TGTGCCAGCAGCTGGAGGCGCCAGTCACCCCTCCACTTT. Residues: CASSWRRQSPLHF.

The J gene is TRBJ2-7, the V gene TRBV6-5; possibly TRBD1 for D (6 bases). V lost 5 bases and J 3 bases, leaving 14 bases between the germline ends. Germline V gene sequence: CDR1 MNHEY, CDR2 SVGAGI. The CDR3 contains 14 residues. CDR3 nucleotide sequence: TGTGCCAGCAGTCAAGGGGACATAAACTACGAGCAGTACTTC. This translates into CASSQGDINYEQYF.

The J gene is TRBJ2-7, the V gene TRBV6-5; 7 nucleotides align to TRBD1. V was clipped by 5 bases and J by 0 bases; unmatched bases: 4. The CDR3 consists of 14 residues. The germline V gene has CDR1 MNHEY and CDR2 SVGAGI. CDR3 region: CASSHRDSSYEQYF. CDR3 nucleotide sequence: TGTGCCAGCAGTCACCGGGACAGCTCCTACGAGCAGTACTTC.

The chain recombines TRBV7-6 with TRBJ2-5, with 11 bases identical to TRBD2. Germline lookup yields CDR1 SGHVS and CDR2 FNYEAQ. J lost 3 bases, V lost 4 bases, and 10 bases had no gene match. The CDR3 is 17 residues long. CDR3 in DNA: TGTGCCAGCAGCTCCTCATTAAGACTAGCGGGGAAAGAGACCCAGTACTTC. Translation: CASSSSLRLAGKETQYF.

The chain has TRBV5-1 and TRBJ1-1; TRBD1 aligns across 8 bases. V shed 4 bases, J shed 6 bases, and the junction held 5 bases outside the gene matches. The CDR3 is made up of 13 amino acids. CDR1 and CDR2 from the germline V gene are SGHRS and YFSETQ. This chain's CDR3 is CASSPQGAAEAFF. CDR3 bases: TGCGCCAGCAGCCCCCAGGGGGCGGCTGAAGCTTTCTTT.

The gene calls are TRBV7-8 and TRBJ1-1; 8 nucleotides agree with TRBD1. Germline CDR1 is SGHVS and CDR2 is FQNEAQ. This CDR3 contains 14 residues. Germline trimming cut 5 bases from V and 4 bases from J; bases unmatched to any gene: 6. This chain's CDR3 is CASSVGTGGTEAFF. Here the CDR3 DNA reads TGTGCCAGCAGCGTCGGGACAGGAGGCACTGAAGCTTTCTTT.

This chain uses TRBV6-5 with TRBJ1-5; D is unclear. Trimming left V 0 bases short and J 5 bases short, with 5 bases between. From germline, CDR1 is MNHEY and CDR2 SVGAGI. The CDR3 is made up of 13 amino acids. CDR3: CASSYSFDQPQHF. CDR3 DNA: TGTGCCAGCAGTTACTCGTTCGATCAGCCCCAGCATTTT.

The rearrangement joins TRBV7-2 to TRBJ1-2; a weak D match, TRBD1 (6 bases). V lost 5 bases and J 8 bases, leaving 21 bases between the germline ends. The CDR3 is 15 amino acids. CDR1 is SGHTA, CDR2 FQGNSA, per germline. CDR3 protein: CASSLEMGARWGYTF. CDR3 DNA sequence: TGTGCCAGCAGCCTCGAGATGGGGGCGCGATGGGGCTACACCTTC.

The chain joins TRBV7-2 to TRBJ2-2; 10 bases match TRBD1. V shed 5 bases, J shed 5 bases, and the junction held 2 bases outside the gene matches. This CDR3 is 14 amino acids long. Germline V lookup: CDR1 SGHTA, CDR2 FQGNSA. CDR3 nucleotide sequence: TGTGCCAGCAGCGGACAGGGGGTTACCGGGGAGCTGTTTTTT. It translates to CASSGQGVTGELFF. Full variable domain (remainder filled in from reference TRBV7-2 and TRBJ2-2): GAGVSQSPSNKVTEKGKDVELRCDPISGHTALYWYRQSLGQGLEFLIYFQGNSAPDKSGLPSDRFSAERTGGSVSTLTIQRTQQEDSAVYLCASSGQGVTGELFFGEGSRLTVL.

The chain recombines TRBV29-1 with TRBJ2-7, with a possible D match to TRBD2 (6 bases). Germline V gene sequence: CDR1 SQVTM, CDR2 ANQGSEA. V lost 4 bases, J lost 2 bases, and 9 bases lay in between. The CDR3 has 12 residues. CDR3 bases: TGCAGCGTTGGTCGGGGGACCTACGAGCAGTACTTC. The encoded protein is CSVGRGTYEQYF.

The gene calls are TRBV7-2 and TRBJ1-1; D gene unclear. The CDR3 extends over 12 amino acids. With 5 bases removed from V and 4 bases from J, the gap between germline ends came to 8 bases. The germline V gene encodes CDR1 SGHTA and CDR2 FQGNSA. The CDR3 bases are TGTGCCAGCAGCCCACAGAGCACTGAAGCTTTCTTT. Translation: CASSPQSTEAFF.

The chain combines TRBV5-4 with TRBJ2-7; 8 bases align to TRBD1. The V and J ends lost 3 bases and 5 bases, in that order; junction bases with no gene match: 7. The germline V gene has CDR1 SGHNT and CDR2 YYREEE (reference sequence). This CDR3 is built from 14 residues. This CDR3 is CASSSPDRDHEQYF. The CDR3 DNA reads TGTGCCAGCAGCTCCCCGGACAGGGACCACGAGCAGTACTTC.

This chain joins TRBV7-8 and TRBJ1-5, with 7 bases aligning to TRBD1. This CDR3 is 15 amino acids long. Germline V lookup: CDR1 SGHVS, CDR2 FQNEAQ. With V trimmed by 1 base and J by 4 bases, 4 bases remained unmatched. The CDR3 region is CASSLEVTGNQPQHF. The CDR3 region has the DNA TGTGCCAGCAGCTTAGAAGTGACAGGGAATCAGCCCCAGCATTTT.

This chain joins TRBV19 and TRBJ2-7, with D tentatively TRBD1 (6 bases). V lost 5 bases and J lost 1, with 12 bases in between. The CDR3 runs to 14 residues. Germline loops: CDR1 LNHDA, CDR2 SQIVND (reference sequence). CDR3 nucleotides: TGTGCCAGTAGTCCCGTTGGACAGTCCTACGAGCAGTACTTC. This codes for CASSPVGQSYEQYF.